The present TCR beta chain was sequenced within a study of blood T cell repertoires in COVID-19. Sequencing was performed with immunoSEQ multiplex PCR; in TCRdb, only in-frame clones are kept and a portion is missing. The data contain under 100,000 clones, roughly 89% of them seen just once; the ten biggest clones take up roughly 4.4%. This clone has a single count. V lost 1 base and J lost 6; bases outside the gene matches: 1. There are 14 residues in the CDR3. Germline V gene sequence: CDR1 SGHVS, CDR2 FQNEAQ. Sequencing used peripheral blood. This rearrangement joins TRBV7-8 to TRBJ2-1, with 9 bases matching TRBD1. The source of this sequence is a man over 45 with active COVID-19. CDR3 sequence reads: CASSLGTGANEQFF. CDR3 DNA sequence: TGTGCCAGCAGCTTAGGGACAGGGGCCAATGAGCAGTTCTTC. The complete variable domain, with remaining parts taken from reference TRBV7-8 and TRBJ2-1, reads GAGVSQSPRYKVAKRGQDVALRCDPISGHVSLFWYQQALGQGPEFLTYFQNEAQLDKSGLPSDRFFAERPEGSVSTLKIQRTQQEDSAVYLCASSLGTGANEQFFGPGTRLTVL.